Below are 14 T cell receptor beta chains sequenced from a single sample in a study of blood T cell repertoires in COVID-19. The protocol was immunoSEQ multiplex PCR, while the TCRdb copy is restricted to in-frame clones and leaves out a portion. The sample carries roughly 57,000 clones, roughly 90% recorded once. Material: peripheral blood. All receptors come from a human donor in a cohort sampled during active COVID-19.

The V gene is TRBV29-1, the J gene TRBJ2-3; D is unresolved. CDR1 SQVTM and CDR2 ANQGSEA come from the germline V gene. Trimming cost V 4 bases and J 0 bases, with 14 bases left between them. The CDR3 runs to 15 residues. The CDR3 spells CSVVGSPKSTDTQYF. Written as DNA, the CDR3 is TGCAGCGTTGTGGGCAGCCCCAAGAGCACAGATACGCAGTATTTT.

The chain recombines TRBV2 with TRBJ2-7; TRBD1 agrees at 7 bases. This CDR3 contains 12 residues. Germline CDR1 is SNHLY and CDR2 is FYNNEI. J was trimmed by 7 bases and V by 6 bases; bases with no gene match: 6. The CDR3 protein is CASRETGQEQYF. Here the CDR3 DNA reads TGTGCCAGCAGGGAGACAGGGCAGGAGCAGTACTTC. Supplemented by reference TRBV2 and TRBJ2-7, the full variable domain reads EPEVTQTPSHQVTQMGQEVILRCVPISNHLYFYWYRQILGQKVEFLVSFYNNEISEKSEIFDDQFSVERPDGSNFTLKIRSTKLEDSAMYFCASRETGQEQYFGPGTRLTVT.

On this clone itself: The sample has other DNA sequences that encode this CDR3 too. The V gene is TRBV12-3 or TRBV12-4, the J gene TRBJ1-2; weak D call: TRBD1 (5 bases). The CDR3 is 13 amino acids. V was pared by 5 bases and J by 3 bases, with 10 bases between. The CDR3 nucleotides are TGTGCCAGCAGTCTCCCGGGGGACTATGGCTACACCTTC. It codes for CASSLPGDYGYTF.

The chain is built from TRBV7-2 and TRBJ1-1; possibly TRBD1 for D (6 bases). Trimming pared 4 bases from V and 1 base from J, leaving 7 bases between. CDR3 length: 13 residues. Germline loops: CDR1 SGHTA, CDR2 FQGNSA. The CDR3 DNA follows: TGTGCCAGCAGCTGGACAGAGAACACTGAAGCTTTCTTT. This sequence encodes CASSWTENTEAFF.

This sequence joins TRBV7-2 and TRBJ2-7; D is possibly TRBD1 (5 bases). The CDR3 contains 14 residues. Deletions cut 5 bases from V and 8 bases from J, with 19 bases between. Germline loops: CDR1 SGHTA, CDR2 FQGNSA. CDR3 loop: CASSLQGYPPKQYF. The CDR3 DNA follows: TGTGCCAGCAGCCTCCAGGGTTACCCACCTAAGCAGTACTTC. The whole variable domain, filled in from reference TRBV7-2 and TRBJ2-7, reads GAGVSQSPSNKVTEKGKDVELRCDPISGHTALYWYRQSLGQGLEFLIYFQGNSAPDKSGLPSDRFSAERTGGSVSTLTIQRTQQEDSAVYLCASSLQGYPPKQYFGPGTRLTVT.

V and J are TRBV19 and TRBJ2-7, with TRBD2 matching 9 bases. The germline V gene has CDR1 LNHDA and CDR2 SQIVND (reference sequence). This CDR3 spans 14 amino acids. V dropped 6 bases and J dropped 2; count of bases not matched to a gene: 5. CDR3: CASSPIAGAYEQYF. The CDR3 nucleotides read TGTGCCAGTAGCCCGATAGCGGGAGCCTACGAGCAGTACTTC.

This clone showed up just a few times. The genes are TRBV2 and TRBJ2-2; D may be TRBD2 (6 bases). Germline CDR1 SNHLY, CDR2 FYNNEI. V was cut by 3 bases and J by 5 bases, with 7 bases left in between. The CDR3 extends over 13 amino acids. CDR3 amino acids: CASSDGGTGELFF. CDR3 nucleotide sequence: TGTGCCAGCAGTGACGGGGGAACCGGGGAGCTGTTTTTT. Combining the CDR3 with reference TRBV2 and TRBJ2-2 gives the whole variable domain EPEVTQTPSHQVTQMGQEVILRCVPISNHLYFYWYRQILGQKVEFLVSFYNNEISEKSEIFDDQFSVERPDGSNFTLKIRSTKLEDSAMYFCASSDGGTGELFFGEGSRLTVL.

V is TRBV4-2 and J is TRBJ2-1; D gene ambiguous. Germline assignment: CDR1 LGHNA and CDR2 YNFKEQ. V lost 0 bases and J 2 bases, leaving 20 bases between the germline ends. CDR3 length equals 19 residues. The CDR3 here is CASSQEQSIEIQAYNEQFF. The CDR3 DNA sequence: TGTGCCAGCAGCCAAGAACAAAGTATTGAAATCCAAGCCTACAATGAGCAGTTCTTC.

The chain is built from TRBV2 and TRBJ2-1; 9 bases map to TRBD2. The J segment lost 5 bases and the V segment lost 4 bases, leaving 15 bases of the junction unmatched. From germline, CDR1 is SNHLY and CDR2 FYNNEI. The length of the CDR3 is 18 residues. CDR3 bases: TGTGCCAGCAGTGCGTGGGTACGAGCGGGAGGTCGGGACAATGAGCAGTTCTTC. It specifies CASSAWVRAGGRDNEQFF.

This clone was counted a few times. The V call is TRBV6-1, the J call TRBJ1-5, with D perhaps matching TRBD1 (6 bases). This CDR3 contains 16 residues. Trimming removed 2 bases at V and 3 bases at J, with 14 bases between. Germline CDR1 reads MNHNS; CDR2 reads SASEGT. The CDR3 protein is CASSEFEGVPNQPQHF. CDR3 bases: TGTGCCAGCAGTGAATTTGAGGGGGTACCCAATCAGCCCCAGCATTTT.

The chain couples TRBV12-3 or TRBV12-4 to TRBJ1-6; D call uncertain. The V end lost 3 bases, the J end lost 9 bases, and 6 bases lay between the germline ends. The CDR3 spans 12 residues. CDR3 protein: CASSFVSSPLHF. CDR3 nucleotides: TGTGCCAGCAGTTTTGTGAGTTCACCCCTCCACTTT.

The chain joins TRBV7-2 to TRBJ1-3, with TRBD1 matching over 10 bases. Germline CDR1 SGHTA, CDR2 FQGNSA. The CDR3 consists of 15 residues. Trimming removed 5 bases from V and 3 bases from J; junction bases left unmatched: 4. The CDR3 loop is CASSAGQGGGNTIYF. The CDR3 bases are TGTGCCAGCAGCGCCGGACAGGGGGGTGGAAACACCATATATTTT.

The chain employs TRBV29-1 and TRBJ2-5, with D tentatively TRBD2 (5 bases). The germline V gene encodes CDR1 SQVTM and CDR2 ANQGSEA. The CDR3 consists of 15 residues. Trimming shortened V by 6 bases and J by 2 bases, and 19 bases separated the two germline ends. This CDR3 is CSVVMERKSQETQYF. CDR3 nucleotide sequence: TGCAGCGTAGTCATGGAGCGGAAATCACAAGAGACCCAGTACTTC.

V and J are TRBV24-1 and TRBJ2-1; TRBD2 matches at 8 bases. Germline CDR1 KGHDR, CDR2 SFDVKD. V shed 8 bases, J shed 7 bases, and the junction held 21 bases outside the gene matches. This CDR3 is built from 18 residues. The DNA for the CDR3 is TGTGCCACCAAGCAGAGGGACCTCGGGGGGACTAGTAAAAATGAGCAGTTCTTC. Protein product: CATKQRDLGGTSKNEQFF.